Presented here are 14 T cell receptor beta chains from one specimen sequenced in a study of blood T cell repertoires in COVID-19 (TCRdb year 2020). Libraries were made using the immunoSEQ multiplex PCR assay. TCRdb limited this immuneACCESS table to in-frame rearrangements with V and J called. A share of clones is missing; checked studies link under half to unresolved V genes, and the rest is unexplained. For this sample the table gives hundreds of thousands of clones, of which nearly 90% were detected only once. In total, the top ten clones hold approximately 1% of the sample. Source material: PBMCs or T cells enriched from blood (not recorded which). The receptor set was obtained from a woman aged 25 to 39 who had recovered from COVID-19.

The J gene is TRBJ2-1, the V gene TRBV7-9; perhaps TRBD1 as D (5 bases). Per germline, CDR1 SEHNR and CDR2 FQNEAQ (reference sequence). V gave up 6 bases and J gave up 0 bases, with 12 bases separating them. The CDR3 covers 15 residues. CDR3 loop: CASRFNRSSYNEQFF. CDR3 in DNA: TGTGCCAGCAGGTTTAACAGGAGCTCCTACAATGAGCAGTTCTTC.

This clone was found once. The gene calls are TRBV5-1 and TRBJ2-7; 12 bases fit TRBD1. This CDR3 is 15 amino acids long. CDR1 is SGHRS, CDR2 YFSETQ, per germline. Losses at the gene ends were 1 base for V and 6 bases for J; bases not matched to a gene: 5. CDR3 in DNA: TGCGCCAGCAGCTTGCGCGGGACAGGGGGCGTCGAGCAGTACTTC. Its protein product is CASSLRGTGGVEQYF.

The V gene is TRBV19, the J gene TRBJ1-1; D unresolved. V lost 6 bases to trimming and J lost 5 bases, with 16 bases between them. The CDR3 spans 14 residues. Germline V lookup: CDR1 LNHDA, CDR2 SQIVND (reference sequence). The chain's CDR3 is CASSRIEAGTEAFF. The CDR3 nucleotides are TGTGCCAGTAGCAGGATCGAGGCGGGAACTGAAGCTTTCTTT.

The V gene is TRBV7-9, the J gene TRBJ1-5; weak D call: TRBD1 (6 bases). Germline CDR1 reads SEHNR; CDR2 reads FQNEAQ (reference sequence). This CDR3 comprises 15 residues. Deletions cut 1 base from V and 4 bases from J, with 11 bases between. The CDR3 protein is CASSLVQGGNQPQHF. The DNA for the CDR3 is TGTGCCAGCAGCTTAGTACAGGGTGGGAATCAGCCCCAGCATTTT.

The chain has TRBV3-1 (or the pseudogene TRBV3-2) and TRBJ2-7, with 9 positions matching TRBD2. Germline CDR1 LGHDT, CDR2 YNNKEL (reference sequence). V was pared by 5 bases and J by 5 bases, with 10 bases of the junction left unmatched. The CDR3 has 15 amino acids. In nucleotides, the CDR3 is TGTGCCAGCAGCACACCCGGGACTAGCTTCCACGAGCAGTACTTC. Protein sequence: CASSTPGTSFHEQYF.

CDR3: CASSQGGFGSPLHF. CDR3 nucleotides: TGTGCCAGCAGTCAAGGGGGCTTCGGTTCACCCCTCCACTTT. The chain recombines TRBV28 with TRBJ1-6, with 7 bases lining up with TRBD1. The CDR3 is 14 amino acids. With V trimmed by 5 bases and J by 9 bases, 7 bases remained unmatched. The V gene's germline CDR1 is MDHEN and CDR2 SYDVKM.

Remarks on this clone: Other DNA sequences in this sample translate to the same CDR3. This chain links TRBV4-1 with TRBJ1-6; D is undetermined. The CDR3 is made up of 15 amino acids. Germline CDR1 is MGHRA and CDR2 is YSYEKL. Trimming cost V 1 base and J 0 bases, with 4 bases left between them. The CDR3 reads CASSQGSSYNSPLHF. Written as DNA, the CDR3 is TGCGCCAGCAGCCAAGGGAGCTCCTATAATTCACCCCTCCACTTT.

The gene calls are TRBV11-3 and TRBJ2-1; TRBD1 is a possible D gene (6 bases). Trimming pared 3 bases from V and 4 bases from J, leaving 16 bases between. Per the germline V gene, CDR1 is SGHNT and CDR2 is YENEEA. This CDR3 has 16 residues. The CDR3 sequence: CASSFASGTLYNEQFF. For the CDR3, the DNA is TGTGCCAGCAGCTTCGCCTCCGGGACACTTTACAATGAGCAGTTCTTC.

Here the CDR3 reads CASSVDHMATEAFF. CDR3 sequence (DNA): TGTGCCAGCAGCGTAGATCATATGGCCACTGAAGCTTTCTTT. J is TRBJ1-1 and V is TRBV9; D unresolved. V was shortened by 0 bases and J by 4 bases, with 10 bases between the two germline ends. Germline V CDR1 and CDR2: SGDLS, YYNGEE. This CDR3 is 14 amino acids long.

This chain connects TRBV28 to TRBJ2-7, with D tentatively TRBD2 (5 bases). Germline CDR1 MDHEN, CDR2 SYDVKM. This CDR3 comprises 17 residues. Between the trimmed V and J ends, which lost 2 bases and 6 bases, there was a span of 23 bases. The CDR3 sequence: CASSLGKGGSMGSEQYF. The CDR3 nucleotides read TGTGCCAGCAGTTTAGGAAAGGGCGGGTCAATGGGGTCCGAGCAGTACTTC.

The chain employs TRBV7-8 and TRBJ2-1; TRBD1 is a possible D gene (6 bases). V dropped 2 bases and J dropped 0 bases, with 14 bases sitting between them. This CDR3 comprises 17 residues. Germline assignment: CDR1 SGHVS and CDR2 FQNEAQ. CDR3 sequence reads: CASSLLDRFSSYNEQFF. In DNA, the CDR3 is TGTGCCAGCAGCTTACTCGACAGGTTCAGCTCCTACAATGAGCAGTTCTTC.

The CDR3 bases are TGTGCCAGCAGCTTAGCGCAGGGACAGTCCTCCTATAATTCACCCCTCCACTTT. Translated, it gives CASSLAQGQSSYNSPLHF. The rearrangement joins TRBV7-6 to TRBJ1-6; 7 bases map to TRBD1. V lost 0 bases, J lost 0 bases, and 5 bases stayed unmatched. Germline assignment: CDR1 SGHVS and CDR2 FNYEAQ. CDR3 length: 18 amino acids.

This chain links TRBV7-2 with TRBJ1-2; D might be TRBD1 (6 bases). The CDR3 is made up of 14 amino acids. Deletions cut 5 bases from V and 1 base from J, with 11 bases between. Germline V gives CDR1 SGHTA, CDR2 FQGNSA. The CDR3 nucleotides read TGTGCCAGCAGCCAAACACAGGGTAACTATGGCTACACCTTC. This sequence encodes CASSQTQGNYGYTF.

The gene calls are TRBV7-8 and TRBJ1-4, with D unresolved. Germline values: CDR1 SGHVS, CDR2 FQNEAQ. The CDR3 is 16 residues long. V was trimmed by 5 bases and J by 6 bases, leaving 19 bases between them. The CDR3 loop reads CASSVRTPGSYEKLFF. The CDR3 region has the DNA TGTGCCAGCAGCGTGAGGACCCCGGGGAGCTATGAAAAACTGTTTTTT.